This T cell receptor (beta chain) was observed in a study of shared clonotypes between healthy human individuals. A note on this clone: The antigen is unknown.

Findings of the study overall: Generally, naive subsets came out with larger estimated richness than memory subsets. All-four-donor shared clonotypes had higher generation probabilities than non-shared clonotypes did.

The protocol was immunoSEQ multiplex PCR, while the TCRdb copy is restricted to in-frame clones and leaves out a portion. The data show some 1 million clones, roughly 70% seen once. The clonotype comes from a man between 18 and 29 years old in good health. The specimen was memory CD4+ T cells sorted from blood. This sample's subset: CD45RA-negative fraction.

CDR3 coding DNA: TGCGCCAGCAGCATACCGGGACAGCAAGAGACCCAGTACTTC. Translating gives CASSIPGQQETQYF. The V and J genes are TRBV5-1 and TRBJ2-5; 7 bases are shared with TRBD1. The CDR3 is made up of 14 amino acids. Germline V gene data show CDR1 as SGHRS and CDR2 as YFSETQ. Trimming took 4 bases from V and 2 from J; bases not matched to a gene: 5.